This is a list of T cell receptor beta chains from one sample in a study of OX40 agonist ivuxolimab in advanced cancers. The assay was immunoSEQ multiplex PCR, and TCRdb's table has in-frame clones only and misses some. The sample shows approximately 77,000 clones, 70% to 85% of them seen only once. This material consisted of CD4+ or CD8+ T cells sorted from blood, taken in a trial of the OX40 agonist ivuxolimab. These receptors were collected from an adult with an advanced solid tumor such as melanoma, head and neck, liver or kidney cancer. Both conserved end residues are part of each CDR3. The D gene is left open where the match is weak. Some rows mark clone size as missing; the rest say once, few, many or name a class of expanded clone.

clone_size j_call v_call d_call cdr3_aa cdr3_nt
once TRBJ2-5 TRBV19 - CASRGGKQETQYF TGTGCCAGTAGGGGGGGAAAGCAAGAGACCCAGTACTTC
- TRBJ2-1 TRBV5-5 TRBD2 CASSTRTSGVLNEQFF TGTGCCAGCAGCACAAGGACTAGCGGGGTTCTTAATGAGCAGTTCTTC
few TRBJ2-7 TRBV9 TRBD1 CASSPQTGVHEQYF TGTGCCAGCAGCCCCCAGACAGGGGTCCACGAGCAGTACTTC
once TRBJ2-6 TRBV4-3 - CASSQDLPGSGANVLTF TGCGCCAGCAGCCAAGACCTACCGGGCTCTGGGGCCAACGTCCTGACTTTC
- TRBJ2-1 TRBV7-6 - CASSLAGYAGDEQFF TGTGCCAGCAGCTTAGCGGGATACGCAGGAGATGAGCAGTTCTTC
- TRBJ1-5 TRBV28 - CASQDIPSNQPQHF TGTGCCAGTCAGGACATTCCCAGCAATCAGCCCCAGCATTTT
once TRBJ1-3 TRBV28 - CASSFGQGPGNTIYF TGTGCCAGCAGTTTTGGGCAGGGTCCAGGAAACACCATATATTTT
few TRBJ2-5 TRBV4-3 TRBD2 CASSQSGRGETQYF TGCGCCAGCAGCCAGAGCGGGAGGGGCGAGACCCAGTACTTC
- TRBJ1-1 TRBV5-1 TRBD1 CASSGVGQGRHTEAFF TGCGCCAGCAGCGGCGTCGGACAGGGTCGGCACACTGAAGCTTTCTTT
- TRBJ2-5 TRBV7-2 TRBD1 CASSSTTGGETQYF TGTGCCAGCAGCTCAACGACAGGGGGGGAGACCCAGTACTTC
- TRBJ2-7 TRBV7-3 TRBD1 CASSPDRRSYEQYF TGTGCCAGCAGCCCGGACAGGCGCTCCTACGAGCAGTACTTC
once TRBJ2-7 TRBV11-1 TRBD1 CASSHPTGAEGEQYF TGTGCCAGCAGCCACCCGACAGGGGCCGAGGGGGAGCAGTACTTC
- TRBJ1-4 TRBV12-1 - CASSSAGGSNEKLFF TGTGCCAGCAGCTCTGCAGGGGGAAGTAATGAAAAACTGTTTTTT
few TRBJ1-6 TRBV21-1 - CASSPLPNSPLHF TGTGCCAGCAGCCCACTACCCAATTCACCCCTCCACTTT
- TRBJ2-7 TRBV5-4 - CASSLGGPGDFYEQYF TGTGCCAGCAGCTTGGGCGGCCCGGGGGATTTCTACGAGCAGTACTTC
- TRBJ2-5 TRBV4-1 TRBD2 CASSQDLGLAGGQETQYF TGCGCCAGCAGCCAAGATCTAGGACTAGCGGGCGGCCAAGAGACCCAGTACTTC